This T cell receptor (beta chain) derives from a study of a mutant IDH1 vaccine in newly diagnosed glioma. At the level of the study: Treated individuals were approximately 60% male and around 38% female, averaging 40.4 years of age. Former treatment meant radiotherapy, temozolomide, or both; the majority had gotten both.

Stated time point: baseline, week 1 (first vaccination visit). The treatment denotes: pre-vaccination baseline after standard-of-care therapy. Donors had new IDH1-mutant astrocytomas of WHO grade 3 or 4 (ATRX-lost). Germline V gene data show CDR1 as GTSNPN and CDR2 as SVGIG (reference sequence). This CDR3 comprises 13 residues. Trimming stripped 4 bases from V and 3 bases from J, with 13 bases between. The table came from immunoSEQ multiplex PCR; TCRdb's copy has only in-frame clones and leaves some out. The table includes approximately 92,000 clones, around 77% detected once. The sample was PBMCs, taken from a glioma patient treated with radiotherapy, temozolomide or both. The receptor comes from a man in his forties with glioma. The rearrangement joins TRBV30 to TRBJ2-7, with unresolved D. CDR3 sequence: CAWTVSGVYEQYF. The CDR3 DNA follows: TGTGCCTGGACTGTCTCAGGAGTCTACGAGCAGTACTTC.